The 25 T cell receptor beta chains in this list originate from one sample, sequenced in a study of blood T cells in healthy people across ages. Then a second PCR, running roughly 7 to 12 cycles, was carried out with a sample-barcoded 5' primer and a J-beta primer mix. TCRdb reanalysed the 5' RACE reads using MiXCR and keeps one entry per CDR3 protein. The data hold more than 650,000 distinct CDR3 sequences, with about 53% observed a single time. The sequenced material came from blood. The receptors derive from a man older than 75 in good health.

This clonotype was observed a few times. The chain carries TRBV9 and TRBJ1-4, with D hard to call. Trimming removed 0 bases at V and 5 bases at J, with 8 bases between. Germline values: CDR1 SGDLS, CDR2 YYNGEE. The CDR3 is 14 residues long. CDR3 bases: TGTGCCAGCAGCGTAGCCGCCAGAAATGAAAAACTGTTTTTT. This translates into CASSVAARNEKLFF.

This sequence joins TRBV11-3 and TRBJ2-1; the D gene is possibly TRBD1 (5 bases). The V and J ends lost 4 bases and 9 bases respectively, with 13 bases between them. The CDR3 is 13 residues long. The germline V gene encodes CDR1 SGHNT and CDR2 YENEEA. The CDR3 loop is CASSSPGLIEQFF. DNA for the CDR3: TGTGCCAGCAGCTCACCAGGGTTGATTGAGCAGTTCTTC.

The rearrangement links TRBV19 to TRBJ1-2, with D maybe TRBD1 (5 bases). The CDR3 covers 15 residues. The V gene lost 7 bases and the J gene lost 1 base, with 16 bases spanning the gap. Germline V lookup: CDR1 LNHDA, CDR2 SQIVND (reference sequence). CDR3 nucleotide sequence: TGTGCCAGTAAGAATGGGGCACCCAGTAACTATGGCTACACCTTC. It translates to CASKNGAPSNYGYTF.

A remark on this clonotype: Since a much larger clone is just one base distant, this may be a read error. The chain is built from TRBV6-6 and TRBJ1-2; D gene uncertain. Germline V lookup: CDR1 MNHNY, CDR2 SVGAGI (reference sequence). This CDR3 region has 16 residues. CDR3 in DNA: TGTGCCAGCACCAACGGGCGAGACATGAGGAACTATGGCTGCACCTTC. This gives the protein CASTNGRDMRNYGCTF.

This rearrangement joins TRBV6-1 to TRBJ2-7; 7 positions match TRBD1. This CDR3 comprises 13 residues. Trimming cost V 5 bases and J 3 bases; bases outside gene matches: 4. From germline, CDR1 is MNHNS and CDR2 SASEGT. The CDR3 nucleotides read TGTGCCAGCAGTATACGGGACAGCTACGAGCAGTACTTC. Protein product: CASSIRDSYEQYF.

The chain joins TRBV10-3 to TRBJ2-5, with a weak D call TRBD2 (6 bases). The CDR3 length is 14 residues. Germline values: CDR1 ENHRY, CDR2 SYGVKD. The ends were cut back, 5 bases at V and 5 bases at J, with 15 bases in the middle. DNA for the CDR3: TGTGCCATCAGTACTGGGACTGGCAGGGAGACCCAGTACTTC. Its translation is CAISTGTGRETQYF.

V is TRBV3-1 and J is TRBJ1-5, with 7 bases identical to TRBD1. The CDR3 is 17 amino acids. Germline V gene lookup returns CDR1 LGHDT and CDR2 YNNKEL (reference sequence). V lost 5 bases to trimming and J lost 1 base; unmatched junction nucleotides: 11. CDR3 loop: CASSYRQGDRSNQPQHF. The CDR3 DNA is TGTGCCAGCAGCTACCGACAGGGTGATAGGAGCAATCAGCCCCAGCATTTT.

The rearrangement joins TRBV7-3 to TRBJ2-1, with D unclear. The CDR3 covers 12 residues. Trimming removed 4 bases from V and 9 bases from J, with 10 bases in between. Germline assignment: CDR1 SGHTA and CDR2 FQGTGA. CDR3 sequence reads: CASSSQSGEQFF. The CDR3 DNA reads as TGTGCCAGCAGCTCCCAAAGTGGTGAGCAGTTCTTC.

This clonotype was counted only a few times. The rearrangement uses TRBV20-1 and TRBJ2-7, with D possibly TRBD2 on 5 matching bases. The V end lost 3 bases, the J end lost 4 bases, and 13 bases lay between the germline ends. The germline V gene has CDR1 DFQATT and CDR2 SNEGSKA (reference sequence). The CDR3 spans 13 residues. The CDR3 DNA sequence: TGCAGTGCTAGTGGTGGGCCGGGGTACGAGCAGTACTTC. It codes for CSASGGPGYEQYF.

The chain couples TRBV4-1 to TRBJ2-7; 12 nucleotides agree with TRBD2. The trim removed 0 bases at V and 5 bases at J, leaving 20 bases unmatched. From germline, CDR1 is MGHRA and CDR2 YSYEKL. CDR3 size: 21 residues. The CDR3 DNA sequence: TGCGCCAGCAGCCAAGATCTGTACAGGGGGCGCCTAGCGGGAGGGTGGAACGAGCAGTACTTC. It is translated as CASSQDLYRGRLAGGWNEQYF.

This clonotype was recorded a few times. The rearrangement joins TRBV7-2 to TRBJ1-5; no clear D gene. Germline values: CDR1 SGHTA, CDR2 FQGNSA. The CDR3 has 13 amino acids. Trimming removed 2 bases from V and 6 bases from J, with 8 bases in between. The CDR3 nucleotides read TGTGCCAGCAGCTTAACTACCGTTCAGCCCCAGCATTTT. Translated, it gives CASSLTTVQPQHF.

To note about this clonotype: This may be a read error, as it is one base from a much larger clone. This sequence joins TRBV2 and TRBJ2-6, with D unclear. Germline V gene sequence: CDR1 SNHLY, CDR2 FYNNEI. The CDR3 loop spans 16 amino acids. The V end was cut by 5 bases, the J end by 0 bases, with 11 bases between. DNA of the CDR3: TGTGCCAGCAGTCAATTTCTTACCTCTGGGGCCAACGTCCTGACTTTC. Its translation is CASSQFLTSGANVLTF.

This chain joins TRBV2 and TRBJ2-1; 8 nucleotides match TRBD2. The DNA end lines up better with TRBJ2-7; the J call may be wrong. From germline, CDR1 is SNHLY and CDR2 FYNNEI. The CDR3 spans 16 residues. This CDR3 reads CASSDPSGSSYNEQYF. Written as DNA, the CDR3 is TGTGCCAGCAGTGATCCCAGCGGGAGCTCCTACAATGAGCAGTACTTC.

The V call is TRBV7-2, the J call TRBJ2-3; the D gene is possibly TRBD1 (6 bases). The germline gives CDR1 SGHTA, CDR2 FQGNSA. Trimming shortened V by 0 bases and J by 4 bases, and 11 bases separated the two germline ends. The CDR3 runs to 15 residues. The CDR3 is CASSLANRAADTQYF. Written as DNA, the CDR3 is TGTGCCAGCAGCTTAGCAAACAGGGCGGCAGATACGCAGTATTTT. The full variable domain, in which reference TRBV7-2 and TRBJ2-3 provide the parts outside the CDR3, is GAGVSQSPSNKVTEKGKDVELRCDPISGHTALYWYRQSLGQGLEFLIYFQGNSAPDKSGLPSDRFSAERTGGSVSTLTIQRTQQEDSAVYLCASSLANRAADTQYFGPGTRLTVL.

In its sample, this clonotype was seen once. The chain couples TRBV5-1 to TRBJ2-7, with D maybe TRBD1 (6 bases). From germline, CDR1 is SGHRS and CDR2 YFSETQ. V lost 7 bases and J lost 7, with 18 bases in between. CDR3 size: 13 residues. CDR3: CASSRQATDEQYF. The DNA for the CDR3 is TGCGCCAGCTCGAGACAGGCCACCGATGAGCAGTACTTC. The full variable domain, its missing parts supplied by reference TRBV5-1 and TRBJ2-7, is KAGVTQTPRYLIKTRGQQVTLSCSPISGHRSVSWYQQTPGQGLQFLFEYFSETQRNKGNFPGRFSGRQFSNSRSEMNVSTLELGDSALYLCASSRQATDEQYFGPGTRLTVT.

The CDR3 loop reads CASTHEETQYF. For the CDR3, the DNA is TGTGCCAGCACCCACGAGGAGACCCAGTACTTC. The rearrangement links TRBV6-2 or TRBV6-3 to TRBJ2-5; D remains ambiguous. Germline CDR1 and CDR2: MNHEY and SVGEGT. The CDR3 is made up of 11 amino acids. The V and J ends lost 7 bases and 5 bases respectively, with 8 bases between them.

This CDR3 is CSARASSLAVYNEQFF. The CDR3 DNA sequence: TGCAGTGCTAGGGCTTCCTCCCTCGCCGTATACAATGAGCAGTTCTTC. The chain joins TRBV20-1 to TRBJ2-1; D not certain. CDR1 and CDR2 from the germline V gene are DFQATT and SNEGSKA (reference sequence). The CDR3 spans 16 residues. V gave up 3 bases and J gave up 4 bases, with 19 bases separating them.

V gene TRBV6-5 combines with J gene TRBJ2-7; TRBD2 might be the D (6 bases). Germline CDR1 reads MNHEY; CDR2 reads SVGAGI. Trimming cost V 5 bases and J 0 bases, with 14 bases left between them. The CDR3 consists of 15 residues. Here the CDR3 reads CASSKSGSSSYEQYF. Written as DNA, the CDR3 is TGTGCCAGCAGTAAAAGCGGGTCCAGCTCCTACGAGCAGTACTTC.

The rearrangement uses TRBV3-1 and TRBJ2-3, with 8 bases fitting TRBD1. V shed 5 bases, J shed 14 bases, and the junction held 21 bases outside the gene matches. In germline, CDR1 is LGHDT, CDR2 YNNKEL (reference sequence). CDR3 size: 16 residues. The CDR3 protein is CASSGAQGAVNRYAYF. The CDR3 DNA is TGTGCCAGCAGCGGAGCCCAGGGGGCAGTAAATAGATACGCGTATTTT.

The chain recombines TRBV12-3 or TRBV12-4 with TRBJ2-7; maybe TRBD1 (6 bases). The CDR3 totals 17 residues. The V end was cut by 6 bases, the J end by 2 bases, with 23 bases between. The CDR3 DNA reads TGTGCCAGCAGCCCCGCAGGCGTCCGGGACACCACCTACGAGCAGTACTTC. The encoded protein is CASSPAGVRDTTYEQYF.

Here the CDR3 reads CASSRGYQRQETQYF. DNA of the CDR3: TGTGCCAGCAGCCGCGGGTATCAGCGGCAAGAGACCCAGTACTTC. V usage is TRBV5-8 and J usage is TRBJ2-5; D might be TRBD2 (5 bases). From germline, CDR1 is SGHTS and CDR2 YDEGEE. The V end lost 4 bases, the J end lost 2 bases, and 15 bases lay between the germline ends. The CDR3 has 15 amino acids.

The CDR3: CASSLADRSSPLHF. CDR3 nucleotide sequence: TGTGCCAGCAGCTTAGCAGACAGGAGTTCACCCCTCCACTTT. This chain links TRBV7-9 with TRBJ1-6; D is possibly TRBD1 (6 bases). Trimming took off 0 bases at V and 9 bases at J, with 9 bases between the two ends. The CDR3 totals 14 residues. Germline V lookup: CDR1 SEHNR, CDR2 FQNEAQ (reference sequence).

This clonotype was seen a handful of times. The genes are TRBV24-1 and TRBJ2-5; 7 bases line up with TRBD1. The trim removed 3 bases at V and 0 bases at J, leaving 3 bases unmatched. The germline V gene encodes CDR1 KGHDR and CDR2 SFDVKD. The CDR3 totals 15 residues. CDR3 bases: TGTGCCACCAGTGATCCGGACAGGTACCAAGAGACCCAGTACTTC. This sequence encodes CATSDPDRYQETQYF.

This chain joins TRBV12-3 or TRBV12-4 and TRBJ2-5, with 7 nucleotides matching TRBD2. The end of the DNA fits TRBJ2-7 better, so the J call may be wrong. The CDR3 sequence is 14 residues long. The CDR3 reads CASRLREGFGEQYF. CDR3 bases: TGTGCCAGCCGGTTAAGGGAGGGCTTCGGCGAGCAGTACTTC.

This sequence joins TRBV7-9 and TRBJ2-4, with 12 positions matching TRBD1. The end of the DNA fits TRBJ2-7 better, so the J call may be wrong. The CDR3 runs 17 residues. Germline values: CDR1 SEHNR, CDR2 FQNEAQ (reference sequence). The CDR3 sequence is CASSSVAGTGGINEQYF. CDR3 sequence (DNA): TGTGCCAGCAGCTCAGTCGCCGGGACAGGGGGCATCAACGAGCAGTACTTC.